Each of the 30 T cell receptor beta chains below was sequenced from the same sample in a study of spatial heterogeneity in lung cancer. TCRdb itself ran the 5' RACE reads through MiXCR, one entry per CDR3 protein. The repertoire holds about 82,000 distinct CDR3 sequences, approximately 12% seen once, with 4.5% to 5.5% in the top ten. As to time point: sample taken at primary tumor resection. Tumor, nontumor lung or frozen PBMC supplied whole RNA that was sequenced unsorted. The starting material was PBMCs, obtained at surgery. Receptor source: a male donor with early-stage non-small cell lung cancer.

This sequence joins TRBV7-2 and TRBJ2-1; D may match TRBD1 or TRBD2 (6 bases each). The length of the CDR3 is 14 residues. Germline V CDR1 and CDR2: SGHTA, FQGNSA. With 0 bases removed from V and 8 bases from J, the gap between germline ends came to 11 bases. The CDR3 is CASSLAGGGHEQFF. The CDR3 DNA sequence: TGTGCCAGCAGCTTAGCGGGGGGCGGTCATGAGCAGTTCTTC.

V usage is TRBV6-1 and J usage is TRBJ2-4; D is uncertain. Germline CDR1 MNHNS, CDR2 SASEGT. The CDR3 loop spans 13 amino acids. The V gene lost 2 bases and the J gene lost 6 bases, with 8 bases spanning the gap. The CDR3 coding sequence is TGTGCCAGCAGTGAAAATGGACCAAACATTCAGTACTTC. Translation: CASSENGPNIQYF.

V usage is TRBV4-1 and J usage is TRBJ2-6; 8 bases fit TRBD1. With V trimmed by 3 bases and J by 4 bases, 17 bases remained unmatched. The CDR3 consists of 20 residues. Germline V gene data show CDR1 as MGHRA and CDR2 as YSYEKL. CDR3 in amino acids: CASSQDLEDRGSEGANVLTF. The CDR3 nucleotides are TGCGCCAGCAGCCAGGACCTCGAAGACAGGGGCTCTGAGGGGGCCAACGTCCTGACTTTC.

V gene TRBV11-2 combines with J gene TRBJ2-7, with TRBD1 matching over 9 bases. V trimming: 5 bases; J trimming: 5 bases; junction bases outside the gene matches: 4. Germline values: CDR1 SGHAT, CDR2 FQNNGV. The CDR3 is 13 residues long. The CDR3 DNA reads TGTGCCAGCAGCCGAGGACAGGGGAACGAGCAGTACTTC. Amino acid sequence: CASSRGQGNEQYF.

This rearrangement joins TRBV7-3 to TRBJ2-7; no definite D call. The CDR3 runs to 15 residues. From germline, CDR1 is SGHTA and CDR2 FQGTGA. V shed 0 bases and J shed 1 base, with 10 bases lying between them. The CDR3 here is CASSLTPQPSYEQYF. In DNA form, the CDR3 reads TGTGCCAGCAGCTTAACCCCCCAGCCGTCCTACGAGCAGTACTTC.

In this sample, this clonotype turned up a few times. The chain couples TRBV10-1 to TRBJ2-1, with unresolved D. V was pared by 4 bases and J by 1 base, with 8 bases between. The CDR3 consists of 14 residues. Germline assignment: CDR1 WNHNN and CDR2 SYGVQD (reference sequence). CDR3 in amino acids: CASSVRVSYNEQFF. CDR3 coding DNA: TGCGCCAGCAGTGTTAGGGTGTCCTACAATGAGCAGTTCTTC.

The chain is built from TRBV11-2 and TRBJ2-2; D remains unclear. V lost 5 bases and J lost 6, with 4 bases in between. This CDR3 comprises 11 residues. Germline loops: CDR1 SGHAT, CDR2 FQNNGV. The CDR3 spells CASSPPGELFF. DNA for the CDR3: TGTGCCAGCAGCCCCCCCGGGGAGCTGTTTTTT.

This clonotype came up many times. The chain has TRBV6-5 and TRBJ1-1; a possible D gene is TRBD1 (5 bases). Trimming stripped 2 bases from V and 3 bases from J, with 10 bases between. Germline CDR1 reads MNHEY; CDR2 reads SVGAGI. CDR3 length: 14 amino acids. CDR3 sequence reads: CASSYQGHHTEAFF. The DNA of the CDR3 is TGTGCCAGCAGTTACCAGGGCCATCACACTGAAGCTTTCTTT.

This clonotype was observed a handful of times. The chain couples TRBV29-1 to TRBJ2-2, with 10 bases that match TRBD2. The germline gives CDR1 SQVTM, CDR2 ANQGSEA. Unmatched junction bases numbered 6, after V lost 7 bases and J lost 1 base. The CDR3 is 15 residues long. Written as DNA, the CDR3 is TGCAGCGCATCAACTAGCGGGGTGAACACCGGGGAGCTGTTTTTT. Translated, it gives CSASTSGVNTGELFF.

The sample holds many counts of this clonotype. This rearrangement joins TRBV11-1 to TRBJ1-1; 8 bases align to TRBD1. With V trimmed by 0 bases and J by 1 base, 4 bases remained unmatched. This CDR3 is built from 16 residues. Germline assignment: CDR1 SGHAT and CDR2 FQDESV (reference sequence). The CDR3 spells CASSLAVGQGNTEAFF. The CDR3 nucleotides are TGTGCCAGCAGCTTAGCGGTAGGACAGGGGAACACTGAAGCTTTCTTT. Full variable domain (missing parts from reference TRBV11-1 and TRBJ1-1): EAEVAQSPRYKITEKSQAVAFWCDPISGHATLYWYRQILGQGPELLVQFQDESVVDDSQLPKDRFSAERLKGVDSTLKIQPAELGDSAMYLCASSLAVGQGNTEAFFGQGTRLTVV.

The chain joins TRBV7-8 to TRBJ2-3; TRBD2 aligns across 7 bases. CDR3 length equals 17 residues. Germline CDR1 and CDR2: SGHVS and FQNEAQ. V shed 1 base and J 2 bases; nucleotides not matched to a gene: 9. CDR3 protein: CASSLGGAGPPTDTQYF. The CDR3 nucleotides read TGTGCCAGCAGCTTAGGTGGAGCGGGGCCCCCCACAGATACGCAGTATTTT.

This clonotype was found a few times. This chain joins TRBV18 and TRBJ1-1, with a weak D call TRBD1 (6 bases). This CDR3 contains 15 residues. V was trimmed by 10 bases and J by 4 bases, leaving 22 bases between them. The germline gives CDR1 KGHSH, CDR2 LQKENI. The CDR3 DNA reads as TGTGCCACCACAGACGCGACGAGGGGGGCCACTGAAGCTTTCTTT. Protein sequence: CATTDATRGATEAFF.

This clonotype was picked up a small number of times. The chain carries TRBV5-5 and TRBJ2-1; TRBD1 might be the D (5 bases). Trimming removed 6 bases at V and 8 bases at J, with 15 bases between. The germline gives CDR1 SGHKS, CDR2 YYEKEE (reference sequence). CDR3 length equals 13 residues. The CDR3, as DNA: TGTGCCAGCACGGCTCAGGGCATGGATGAGCAGTTCTTC. This sequence encodes CASTAQGMDEQFF. Complete variable domain (other parts from reference TRBV5-5 and TRBJ2-1): DAGVTQSPTHLIKTRGQQVTLRCSPISGHKSVSWYQQVLGQGPQFIFQYYEKEERGRGNFPDRFSARQFPNYSSELNVNALLLGDSALYLCASTAQGMDEQFFGPGTRLTVL.

The chain combines TRBV3-1 with TRBJ2-3, with 8 bases fitting TRBD2. Germline-derived CDR1 and CDR2 are LGHDT and YNNKEL (reference sequence). J gave up 2 bases and V 5 bases, and 6 bases lay outside the gene matches. CDR3 length: 15 residues. CDR3 DNA sequence: TGTGCCAGCAGCTGGGCTAGCGGGCACACAGATACGCAGTATTTT. Encoded protein: CASSWASGHTDTQYF.

This clonotype was seen just once. This sequence joins TRBV5-1 and TRBJ2-2, with 7 bases identical to TRBD1. The CDR3 spans 15 residues. Germline CDR1 is SGHRS and CDR2 is YFSETQ. V lost 2 bases, J lost 6 bases, and 7 bases stayed unmatched. The CDR3 sequence: CASSFKGASPGELFF. The DNA for the CDR3 is TGCGCCAGCAGCTTTAAGGGGGCCTCTCCCGGGGAGCTGTTTTTT.

V is TRBV6-5 and J is TRBJ2-5; D may be TRBD1 (6 bases). Germline loops: CDR1 MNHEY, CDR2 SVGAGI. V gave up 3 bases and J gave up 5 bases, with 13 bases separating them. The CDR3 runs 14 residues. In DNA form, the CDR3 reads TGTGCCAGCAGTTATAACAGGGTCGGGGAGACCCAGTACTTC. It codes for CASSYNRVGETQYF.

The V gene is TRBV2, the J gene TRBJ1-2; tentatively, D is TRBD1 (6 bases). The germline gives CDR1 SNHLY, CDR2 FYNNEI. This CDR3 has 16 amino acids. V was pared by 3 bases and J by 4 bases, with 18 bases between. The CDR3 bases are TGTGCCAGCAGTGATCTCCAGTCGCGGGACATCTATGGCTACACCTTC. Its protein is CASSDLQSRDIYGYTF. Looking up the rest from reference TRBV2 and TRBJ1-2 gives the full variable domain: EPEVTQTPSHQVTQMGQEVILRCVPISNHLYFYWYRQILGQKVEFLVSFYNNEISEKSEIFDDQFSVERPDGSNFTLKIRSTKLEDSAMYFCASSDLQSRDIYGYTFGSGTRLTVV.

The sample holds a few counts of this clonotype. The genes are TRBV24-1 and TRBJ2-2; tentatively, D is TRBD1 (6 bases). V dropped 3 bases and J dropped 2 bases, with 15 bases sitting between them. Germline V gene data show CDR1 as KGHDR and CDR2 as SFDVKD. The length of the CDR3 is 17 residues. This CDR3 is CATSDPRGQRNTGELFF. DNA of the CDR3: TGTGCCACCAGTGATCCCCGTGGACAGAGAAACACCGGGGAGCTGTTTTTT.

This clonotype was observed many times. The CDR3 loop reads CASSGLHTMNTEAFF. DNA of the CDR3: TGTGCCAGCAGTGGTTTACACACCATGAACACTGAAGCTTTCTTT. This rearrangement joins TRBV25-1 to TRBJ1-1, with D hard to call. CDR3 size: 15 residues. Germline CDR1 and CDR2: MGHDK and SYGVNS. V was shortened by 4 bases and J by 0 bases, with 12 bases between the two germline ends.

This clonotype was seen more than once but under ten times. The chain has TRBV20-1 and TRBJ2-1, with 11 bases fitting TRBD2. V trimming: 1 base; J trimming: 2 bases; junction bases outside the gene matches: 10. CDR1 and CDR2 (germline): DFQATT, SNEGSKA (reference sequence). The CDR3 length is 18 residues. The CDR3 loop reads CSARATTGTSGAYNEQFF. In nucleotides, the CDR3 is TGCAGTGCTAGAGCTACGACCGGGACTAGCGGAGCCTACAATGAGCAGTTCTTC.

The gene calls are TRBV9 and TRBJ2-1; D unresolved. This CDR3 region has 15 residues. The V and J ends lost 0 bases and 4 bases respectively, with 11 bases between them. Germline-derived CDR1 and CDR2 are SGDLS and YYNGEE. The CDR3 loop reads CASSVGTSAYNEQFF. The CDR3 DNA follows: TGTGCCAGCAGCGTAGGAACTTCCGCTTACAATGAGCAGTTCTTC.

This rearrangement joins TRBV9 to TRBJ1-5; maybe TRBD1 (5 bases). The V and J ends lost 7 bases and 1 base respectively, with 15 bases between them. The CDR3 runs to 15 residues. Germline V gene data show CDR1 as SGDLS and CDR2 as YYNGEE. The CDR3 region has the DNA TGTGCCAGCCTTCCGGTGGGGGTCAGCAATCAGCCCCAGCATTTT. Its translation is CASLPVGVSNQPQHF.

This clonotype showed up just a few times. This sequence joins TRBV30 and TRBJ1-4; no clear D gene. V lost 0 bases and J lost 6, with 14 bases in between. The CDR3 has 15 residues. Germline V CDR1 and CDR2: GTSNPN, SVGIG (reference sequence). This CDR3 is CAWSVFGGVDEKLFF. DNA of the CDR3: TGTGCCTGGAGTGTGTTCGGAGGTGTAGATGAAAAACTGTTTTTT.

This clonotype occurred a few times. Written as DNA, the CDR3 is TGCGCCAGCAGCTTGCCGACTAGCGGGAGACCCACAGATACGCAGTATTTT. It yields the protein CASSLPTSGRPTDTQYF. This sequence joins TRBV5-1 and TRBJ2-3, with TRBD2 identical over 12 bases. Germline loops: CDR1 SGHRS, CDR2 YFSETQ. Germline trimming cut 1 base from V and 2 bases from J; bases unmatched to any gene: 5. The CDR3 extends over 17 amino acids.

This clonotype showed up just a few times. This chain links TRBV30 with TRBJ2-1; D gene uncertain. Deletions cut 7 bases from V and 7 bases from J, with 11 bases between. CDR1 and CDR2 from the germline V gene are GTSNPN and SVGIG (reference sequence). This CDR3 region has 11 residues. Here the CDR3 DNA reads TGTGCCTCGAGGCTTTCTAATGAGCAGTTCTTC. Translating gives CASRLSNEQFF.

The chain couples TRBV13 to TRBJ1-3; D is perhaps TRBD1 (6 bases). Per germline, CDR1 PRHDT and CDR2 FYEKMQ (reference sequence). Deletions cut 2 bases from V and 0 bases from J, with 11 bases between. The CDR3 has 16 residues. CDR3 region: CASSLTTGSSGNTIYF. The CDR3, as DNA: TGTGCCAGCAGCTTAACCACAGGGTCCTCTGGAAACACCATATATTTT.

CDR3 in DNA: TGTGCCAGTAGTATCGGGACGGCGAACACCGGGGAGCTGTTTTTT. Translation: CASSIGTANTGELFF. The chain has TRBV19 and TRBJ2-2; D could derive from TRBD1 or TRBD2 (5 bases each). CDR3 length: 15 amino acids. In germline, CDR1 is LNHDA, CDR2 SQIVND (reference sequence). Trimming removed 3 bases from V and 0 bases from J, with 8 bases in between.

The chain employs TRBV20-1 and TRBJ1-2; 11 bases map to TRBD1. Trimming at V came to 4 bases and at J to 6 bases, leaving 10 bases not matched to a gene. The CDR3 has 15 residues. CDR1 DFQATT and CDR2 SNEGSKA come from the germline V gene (reference sequence). The CDR3 nucleotides are TGCAGTGCTAAACCCGGGACAGGGGGTAAAAATGGCTACACCTTC. Protein sequence: CSAKPGTGGKNGYTF.

This clonotype was seen a few times. The gene calls are TRBV5-1 and TRBJ2-1; tentative D call: TRBD2 (5 bases). V lost 0 bases and J 15 bases, leaving 10 bases between the germline ends. Germline V gene lookup returns CDR1 SGHRS and CDR2 YFSETQ. The CDR3 sequence is 11 residues long. The CDR3 loop reads CASSLEERTFF. CDR3 sequence (DNA): TGCGCCAGCAGCTTGGAGGAGCGGACGTTCTTC.

This clonotype came up a few times. The CDR3 spells CATSRDYRNEQFF. The CDR3, as DNA: TGTGCCACCAGCAGAGATTACCGTAATGAGCAGTTCTTC. This chain joins TRBV15 and TRBJ2-1; D is unresolved. This CDR3 has 13 amino acids. V was clipped by 0 bases and J by 7 bases, with 7 bases between them. Germline V lookup: CDR1 LNHNV, CDR2 YYDKDF (reference sequence).